The 31 T cell receptor beta chains below all came from one sample that was sequenced in a study of cytomegalovirus exposure and HLA in healthy donors. Vbeta (60) and Jbeta (13) primers were used in the PCR. The method was immunoSEQ multiplex PCR; TCRdb's version includes in-frame clones alone and lacks a portion of them. The repertoire consists of approximately 89,000 clones, with roughly 77% occurring once and the leading ten covering about 9.3%. The specimen was PBMCs. The receptors derive from a human donor in good health.

The rearrangement links TRBV28 to TRBJ1-2; perhaps TRBD1 as D (6 bases). CDR1 MDHEN and CDR2 SYDVKM come from the germline V gene. CDR3 length: 12 amino acids. Deletions cut 6 bases from V and 8 bases from J, with 13 bases between. The CDR3 DNA reads TGTGCCAGCAGACGGGGGGCGCGGGGCTACACCTTC. This gives the protein CASRRGARGYTF.

The chain joins TRBV7-3 to TRBJ2-2, with a tentative D call TRBD2 (6 bases). The V and J ends lost 8 bases and 3 bases respectively, with 10 bases between them. CDR1 and CDR2 from the germline V gene are SGHTA and FQGTGA. This CDR3 comprises 13 residues. This chain's CDR3 is CASLSGDTGELFF. The CDR3, as DNA: TGTGCCAGCCTGTCGGGGGACACCGGGGAGCTGTTTTTT.

V and J are TRBV29-1 and TRBJ2-7; D is perhaps TRBD2 (5 bases). The germline CDR1 and CDR2 sequences are SQVTM and ANQGSEA. V was trimmed by 4 bases and J by 3 bases, leaving 10 bases between them. The CDR3 is made up of 12 amino acids. The CDR3 here is CSVAGGNYEQYF. For the CDR3, the DNA is TGCAGCGTTGCAGGAGGAAACTACGAGCAGTACTTC.

The rearrangement links TRBV4-3 to TRBJ2-4; D is possibly TRBD2 (6 bases). V shed 8 bases and J shed 0 bases, with 14 bases lying between them. The CDR3 has 15 residues. CDR1 and CDR2 (germline): LGHNA, YSLEER. The CDR3 here is CASRAGRQAKNIQYF. Written as DNA, the CDR3 is TGCGCCAGCCGCGCGGGACGTCAAGCCAAAAACATTCAGTACTTC.

This clone was recorded a few times. The chain employs TRBV4-2 and TRBJ2-3, with 9 bases matching TRBD2. CDR1 and CDR2 (germline): LGHNA, YNFKEQ. The CDR3 is made up of 17 amino acids. The J segment lost 5 bases and the V segment lost 1 base, leaving 10 bases of the junction unmatched. The CDR3 DNA is TGTGCCAGCAGCCAAGGGGAGGGAGGACTAGCGCAAGATACGCAGTATTTT. This sequence encodes CASSQGEGGLAQDTQYF.

This clone showed up just once. The V and J genes are TRBV19 and TRBJ2-6; TRBD1 might be the D (6 bases). This CDR3 is built from 16 residues. Per germline, CDR1 LNHDA and CDR2 SQIVND (reference sequence). Trimming removed 6 bases at V and 0 bases at J, with 12 bases between. CDR3 loop: CASSTSGVSGANVLTF. CDR3 bases: TGTGCCAGTAGCACCTCAGGGGTCTCTGGGGCCAACGTCCTGACTTTC.

V gene TRBV9 combines with J gene TRBJ1-5; no clear D. Germline assignment: CDR1 SGDLS and CDR2 YYNGEE. The length of the CDR3 is 15 residues. V was shortened by 0 bases and J by 2 bases, with 9 bases between the two germline ends. The CDR3 spells CASSVGGSGNQPQHF. The CDR3 region has the DNA TGTGCCAGCAGCGTAGGTGGCAGCGGCAATCAGCCCCAGCATTTT.

The chain is built from TRBV15 and TRBJ2-5, with a tentative D call TRBD1 (5 bases). The CDR3 sequence is 14 residues long. The germline CDR1 and CDR2 sequences are LNHNV and YYDKDF (reference sequence). V was pared by 0 bases and J by 5 bases, with 10 bases between. The CDR3 DNA sequence: TGTGCCACCAGCAGAGACAGGGCCAAGGAGACCCAGTACTTC. Translating it yields CATSRDRAKETQYF.

The chain uses TRBV30 and TRBJ2-5; D uncertain. Germline CDR1 reads GTSNPN; CDR2 reads SVGIG (reference sequence). V lost 3 bases and J lost 1, with 3 bases in between. This CDR3 contains 11 residues. CDR3: CAWSGQETQYF. The CDR3 DNA sequence: TGTGCCTGGAGCGGCCAAGAGACCCAGTACTTC.

This clone was observed a handful of times. The chain carries TRBV10-1 and TRBJ1-1, with D possibly matching TRBD1 (5 bases). This CDR3 is 8 amino acids long. Germline CDR1 WNHNN, CDR2 SYGVQD (reference sequence). This CDR3 is CVGRGAFF. In nucleotides, the CDR3 is TGCGTCGGAAGGGGAGCTTTCTTT.

The chain carries TRBV11-2 and TRBJ2-7, with TRBD1 as a possible D gene (5 bases). Germline loops: CDR1 SGHAT, CDR2 FQNNGV. The CDR3 contains 15 residues. Between the trimmed V and J ends, which lost 3 bases and 0 bases, there was a span of 12 bases. CDR3 sequence (DNA): TGTGCCAGCAGCTTCAACCGCGACAGCTCCTACGAGCAGTACTTC. It is translated as CASSFNRDSSYEQYF.

This clone was seen more than once but under ten times. The chain has TRBV29-1 and TRBJ1-6, with D perhaps TRBD1 (6 bases). The V end was cut by 6 bases, the J end by 4 bases, with 10 bases between. The CDR3 is 13 amino acids. CDR1 SQVTM and CDR2 ANQGSEA come from the germline V gene. The CDR3 DNA sequence: TGCAGCGTCTTGGACAGTTATAATTCACCCCTCCACTTT. It codes for CSVLDSYNSPLHF.

V is TRBV29-1 and J is TRBJ2-3; 11 nucleotides align to TRBD1. Looked up from germline, CDR1 is SQVTM and CDR2 is ANQGSEA. V lost 6 bases and J lost 7; bases outside the gene matches: 9. The CDR3 totals 14 residues. In nucleotides, the CDR3 is TGCAGCGTCGGGGACAGGGGGTTGAGAAATACGCAGTATTTT. Its translation is CSVGDRGLRNTQYF.

J is TRBJ2-1 and V is TRBV15; D is undetermined. The V end was cut by 5 bases, the J end by 0 bases, with 14 bases between. Per the germline V gene, CDR1 is LNHNV and CDR2 is YYDKDF (reference sequence). The CDR3 is made up of 16 amino acids. CDR3 nucleotide sequence: TGTGCCACCAGCCCCGCCCCGTCGAGCTCCTACAATGAGCAGTTCTTC. Translation gives CATSPAPSSSYNEQFF.

The chain combines TRBV4-3 with TRBJ1-6; 9 nucleotides align to TRBD1. Germline CDR1 and CDR2: LGHNA and YSLEER. V shed 0 bases, J shed 10 bases, and the junction held 13 bases outside the gene matches. This CDR3 is built from 18 residues. In DNA form, the CDR3 reads TGCGCCAGCAGCCAAGACGCGACCCGCGGGACAGGGAACTCACCCCTCCACTTT. It yields the protein CASSQDATRGTGNSPLHF.

The rearrangement joins TRBV2 to TRBJ2-2, with D tentatively TRBD1 (5 bases). This CDR3 has 14 residues. CDR1 SNHLY and CDR2 FYNNEI come from the germline V gene. The V end was cut by 0 bases, the J end by 3 bases, with 5 bases between. CDR3 sequence: CASSEARDTGELFF. CDR3 coding DNA: TGTGCCAGCAGTGAAGCCAGGGACACCGGGGAGCTGTTTTTT.

The chain couples TRBV7-8 to TRBJ1-5; no clear D gene. Per germline, CDR1 SGHVS and CDR2 FQNEAQ. Trimming shortened V by 1 base and J by 0 bases, and 22 bases separated the two germline ends. The CDR3 contains 20 residues. CDR3 bases: TGTGCCAGCAGCTTAGAGGGAGCCCTGGCAGGCGATTATAGCAATCAGCCCCAGCATTTT. This translates into CASSLEGALAGDYSNQPQHF.

This chain uses TRBV11-3 with TRBJ2-1, with 12 bases aligning to TRBD2. V shed 5 bases, J shed 8 bases, and the junction held 10 bases outside the gene matches. The length of the CDR3 is 16 residues. Germline lookup yields CDR1 SGHNT and CDR2 YENEEA. This chain's CDR3 is CASSPGLAGFSDEQFF. The CDR3 DNA follows: TGTGCCAGCAGCCCCGGACTAGCGGGATTTAGCGATGAGCAGTTCTTC. Based on the CDR3 plus reference TRBV11-3 and TRBJ2-1, the full variable domain is EAGVVQSPRYKIIEKKQPVAFWCNPISGHNTLYWYLQNLGQGPELLIRYENEEAVDDSQLPKDRFSAERLKGVDSTLKIQPAELGDSAVYLCASSPGLAGFSDEQFFGPGTRLTVL.

There are a few counts of this clone. The J gene is TRBJ2-4, the V gene TRBV7-9, with TRBD2 matching over 7 bases. Looked up from germline, CDR1 is SEHNR and CDR2 is FQNEAQ (reference sequence). The CDR3 contains 14 residues. Trimming took 5 bases from V and 9 from J; bases not matched to a gene: 10. CDR3 residues: CASSLPGGGSIQYF. CDR3 sequence (DNA): TGTGCCAGCAGCCTCCCGGGGGGAGGTAGCATTCAGTACTTC.

V gene TRBV19 combines with J gene TRBJ2-1; D is possibly TRBD2 (5 bases). V was trimmed by 3 bases and J by 12 bases, leaving 9 bases between them. Germline values: CDR1 LNHDA, CDR2 SQIVND (reference sequence). This CDR3 is 11 amino acids long. This CDR3 is CASSMGAAQFF. As DNA, the CDR3 is TGTGCCAGTAGTATGGGAGCGGCGCAGTTCTTC.

The V gene is TRBV9, the J gene TRBJ1-1; D ambiguous. V gave up 1 base and J gave up 4 bases, with 8 bases separating them. CDR1 is SGDLS and CDR2 is YYNGEE in the germline V gene. The CDR3 is made up of 13 amino acids. The CDR3 region has the DNA TGTGCCAGCAGCGTAAGCTCGAGCACTGAAGCTTTCTTT. Amino acids: CASSVSSSTEAFF.

CDR3 nucleotide sequence: TGTGCCAGCAGCTTAACAGCGGGGGACTCCTACAATGAGCAGTTCTTC. Translation gives CASSLTAGDSYNEQFF. The chain uses TRBV7-3 and TRBJ2-1; 8 bases align to TRBD2. Germline trimming cut 0 bases from V and 0 bases from J; bases unmatched to any gene: 1. The CDR3 is 16 amino acids. The germline V gene encodes CDR1 SGHTA and CDR2 FQGTGA.

This chain connects TRBV5-1 to TRBJ1-1, with D perhaps matching TRBD1 (6 bases). CDR1 and CDR2 (germline): SGHRS, YFSETQ. CDR3 length: 16 residues. Trimming shortened V by 1 base and J by 5 bases, and 18 bases separated the two germline ends. The CDR3 DNA reads TGCGCCAGCAGCTTGTTGGCTTTAGGGGGAAGGACTGAAGCTTTCTTT. It specifies CASSLLALGGRTEAFF. The full variable domain, in which reference TRBV5-1 and TRBJ1-1 provide the parts outside the CDR3, is KAGVTQTPRYLIKTRGQQVTLSCSPISGHRSVSWYQQTPGQGLQFLFEYFSETQRNKGNFPGRFSGRQFSNSRSEMNVSTLELGDSALYLCASSLLALGGRTEAFFGQGTRLTVV.

The chain combines TRBV5-6 with TRBJ1-1; D remains unclear. In germline, CDR1 is SGHDT, CDR2 YYEEEE. V lost 0 bases, J lost 8 bases, and 14 bases lay in between. The CDR3 runs to 14 residues. CDR3 amino acids: CASSLVGSSWEAFF. CDR3 bases: TGTGCCAGCAGCTTGGTTGGCTCTTCCTGGGAAGCTTTCTTT.

The chain joins TRBV19 to TRBJ1-5; possibly TRBD1 for D (6 bases). CDR1 is LNHDA and CDR2 is SQIVND in the germline V gene (reference sequence). V shed 7 bases and J shed 2 bases, with 18 bases lying between them. CDR3 length: 16 residues. CDR3 region: CASTEVAGVGNQPQHF. As DNA, the CDR3 is TGTGCCAGTACCGAGGTTGCAGGGGTGGGCAATCAGCCCCAGCATTTT.

This clone was seen just once. V is TRBV2 and J is TRBJ1-2; the match to TRBD1 covers 8 bases. With V trimmed by 5 bases and J by 0 bases, 5 bases remained unmatched. The CDR3 is made up of 15 amino acids. Germline-derived CDR1 and CDR2 are SNHLY and FYNNEI. CDR3 region: CASSPRTGSNYGYTF. The CDR3, as DNA: TGTGCCAGCAGTCCAAGGACAGGGTCTAACTATGGCTACACCTTC.

The CDR3 DNA sequence: TGTGCCAGCTCACCCGCAAAGGCAGGGATGGAGACCCAGTACTTC. Translation gives CASSPAKAGMETQYF. The chain combines TRBV18 with TRBJ2-5; weak D call: TRBD1 (5 bases). V was pared by 3 bases and J by 5 bases, with 16 bases between. This CDR3 is built from 15 residues. Germline-derived CDR1 and CDR2 are KGHSH and LQKENI. Looking up the rest from reference TRBV18 and TRBJ2-5 gives the full variable domain: NAGVMQNPRHLVRRRGQEARLRCSPMKGHSHVYWYRQLPEEGLKFMVYLQKENIIDESGMPKERFSAEFPKEGPSILRIQQVVRGDSAAYFCASSPAKAGMETQYFGPGTRLLVL.

V gene TRBV19 combines with J gene TRBJ1-2, with 10 bases lining up with TRBD1. V shed 3 bases, J shed 4 bases, and the junction held 2 bases outside the gene matches. The CDR3 is 14 amino acids. The germline V gene encodes CDR1 LNHDA and CDR2 SQIVND (reference sequence). CDR3 residues: CASSIGQGVYGYTF. Here the CDR3 DNA reads TGTGCCAGTAGTATTGGACAGGGGGTCTATGGCTACACCTTC.

The chain couples TRBV6-1 to TRBJ1-2; D perhaps matches TRBD1 (6 bases). Trimming removed 0 bases from V and 2 bases from J, with 13 bases in between. The CDR3 is 16 amino acids. Germline CDR1 MNHNS, CDR2 SASEGT. CDR3 region: CASSEAGGPINYGYTF. The CDR3 nucleotides are TGTGCCAGCAGTGAAGCGGGGGGGCCTATCAACTATGGCTACACCTTC.

The chain joins TRBV7-3 to TRBJ2-2; TRBD1 matches 7 bases. This CDR3 spans 15 amino acids. Germline loops: CDR1 SGHTA, CDR2 FQGTGA. Unmatched junction bases numbered 10, after V lost 5 bases and J lost 7 bases. This chain's CDR3 is CASSHRQGMHGELFF. CDR3 in DNA: TGTGCCAGCAGCCACCGACAGGGAATGCACGGGGAGCTGTTTTTT.

The chain is built from TRBV2 and TRBJ1-2; perhaps TRBD1 as D (5 bases). V was pared by 3 bases and J by 4 bases, with 12 bases between. The CDR3 is 14 amino acids. CDR1 is SNHLY, CDR2 FYNNEI, per germline. The CDR3 DNA reads as TGTGCCAGCAGTGACCGGGCAGGGCCCTATGGCTACACCTTC. Amino acids: CASSDRAGPYGYTF.